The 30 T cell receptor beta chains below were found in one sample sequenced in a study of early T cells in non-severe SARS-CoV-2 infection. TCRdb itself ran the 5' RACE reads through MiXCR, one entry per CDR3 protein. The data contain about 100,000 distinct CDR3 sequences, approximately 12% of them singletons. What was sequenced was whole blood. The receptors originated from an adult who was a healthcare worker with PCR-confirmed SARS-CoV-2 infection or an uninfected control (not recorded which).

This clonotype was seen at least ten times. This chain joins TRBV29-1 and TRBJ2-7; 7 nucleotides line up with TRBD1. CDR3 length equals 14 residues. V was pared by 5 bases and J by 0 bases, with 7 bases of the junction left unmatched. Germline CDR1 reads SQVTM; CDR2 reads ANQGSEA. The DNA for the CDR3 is TGCAGCGTTAATTTTCGGGACAGCTCCTACGAGCAGTACTTC. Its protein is CSVNFRDSSYEQYF.

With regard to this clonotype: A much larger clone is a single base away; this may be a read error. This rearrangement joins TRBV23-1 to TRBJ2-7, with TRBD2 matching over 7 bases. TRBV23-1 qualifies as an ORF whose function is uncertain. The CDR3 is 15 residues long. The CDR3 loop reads CASSQLTGREDERYF. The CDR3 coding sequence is TGCGCCAGCAGTCAATTGACCGGTCGGGAGGACGAGCGGTACTTC.

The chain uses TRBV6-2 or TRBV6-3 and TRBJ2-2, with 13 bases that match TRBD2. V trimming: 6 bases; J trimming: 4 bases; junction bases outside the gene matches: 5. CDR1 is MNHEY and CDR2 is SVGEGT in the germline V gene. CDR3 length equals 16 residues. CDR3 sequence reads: CASSRLAGGSTGELFF. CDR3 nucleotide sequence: TGTGCCAGCAGCCGACTAGCGGGAGGCAGCACCGGGGAGCTGTTTTTT.

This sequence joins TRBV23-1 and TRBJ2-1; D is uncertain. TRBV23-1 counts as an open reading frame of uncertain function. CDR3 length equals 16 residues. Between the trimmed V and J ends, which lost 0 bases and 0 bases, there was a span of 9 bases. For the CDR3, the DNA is TGCGCCAGCAGTCAATCCTCAAGACCCTCCTACAATGAGCAGTTCTTC. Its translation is CASSQSSRPSYNEQFF.

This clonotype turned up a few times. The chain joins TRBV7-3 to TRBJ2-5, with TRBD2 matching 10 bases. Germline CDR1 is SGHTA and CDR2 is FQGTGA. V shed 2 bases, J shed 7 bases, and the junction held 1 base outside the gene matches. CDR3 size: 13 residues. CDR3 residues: CASSLEREGTQYF. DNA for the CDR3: TGTGCCAGCAGCTTAGAGCGGGAGGGGACCCAGTACTTC. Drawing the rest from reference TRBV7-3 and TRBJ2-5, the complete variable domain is GAGVSQTPSNKVTEKGKYVELRCDPISGHTALYWYRQSLGQGPEFLIYFQGTGAADDSGLPNDRFFAVRPEGSVSTLKIQRTERGDSAVYLCASSLEREGTQYFGPGTRLLVL.

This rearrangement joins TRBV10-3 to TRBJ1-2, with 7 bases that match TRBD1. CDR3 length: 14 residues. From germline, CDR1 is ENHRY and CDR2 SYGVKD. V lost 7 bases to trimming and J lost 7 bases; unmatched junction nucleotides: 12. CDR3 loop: CAINNPRQGSGYTF. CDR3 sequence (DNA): TGTGCCATCAACAATCCGAGACAGGGATCTGGCTACACCTTC.

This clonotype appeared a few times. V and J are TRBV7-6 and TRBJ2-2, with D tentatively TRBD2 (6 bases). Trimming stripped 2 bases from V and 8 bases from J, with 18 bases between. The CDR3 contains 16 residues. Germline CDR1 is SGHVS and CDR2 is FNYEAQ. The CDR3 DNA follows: TGTGCCAGCAGCTTAACCGGTGGTCCGGGAGCTGGGGAGCTGTTTTTT. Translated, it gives CASSLTGGPGAGELFF.

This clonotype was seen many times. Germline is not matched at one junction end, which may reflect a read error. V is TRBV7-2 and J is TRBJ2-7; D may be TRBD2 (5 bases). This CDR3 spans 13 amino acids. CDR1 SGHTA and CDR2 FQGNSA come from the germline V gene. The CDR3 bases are TGTGCCAGCAGTTTAGCGCCGGCGTACGAGCAGTACTTC. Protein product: CASSLAPAYEQYF. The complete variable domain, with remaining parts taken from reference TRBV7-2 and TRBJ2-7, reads GAGVSQSPSNKVTEKGKDVELRCDPISGHTALYWYRQSLGQGLEFLIYFQGNSAPDKSGLPSDRFSAERTGGSVSTLTIQRTQQEDSAVYLCASSLAPAYEQYFGPGTRLTVT.

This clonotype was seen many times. In nucleotides, the CDR3 is TGTGCCAGTTCAGAGATACTCTCCTACGAGCAGTACTTC. It codes for CASSEILSYEQYF. V is TRBV2 and J is TRBJ2-7, with D uncertain. The CDR3 has 13 residues. From germline, CDR1 is SNHLY and CDR2 FYNNEI. Trimming took off 9 bases at V and 0 bases at J, with 12 bases between the two ends. The full variable domain, rest sourced from reference TRBV2 and TRBJ2-7, is EPEVTQTPSHQVTQMGQEVILRCVPISNHLYFYWYRQILGQKVEFLVSFYNNEISEKSEIFDDQFSVERPDGSNFTLKIRSTKLEDSAMYFCASSEILSYEQYFGPGTRLTVT.

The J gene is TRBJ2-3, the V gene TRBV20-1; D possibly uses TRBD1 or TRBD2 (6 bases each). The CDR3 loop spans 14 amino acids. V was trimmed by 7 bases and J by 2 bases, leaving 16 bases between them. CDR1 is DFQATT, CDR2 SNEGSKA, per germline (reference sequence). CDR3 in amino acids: CSVGRGADTDTQYF. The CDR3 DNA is TGCAGTGTCGGAAGGGGGGCGGACACAGATACGCAGTATTTT.

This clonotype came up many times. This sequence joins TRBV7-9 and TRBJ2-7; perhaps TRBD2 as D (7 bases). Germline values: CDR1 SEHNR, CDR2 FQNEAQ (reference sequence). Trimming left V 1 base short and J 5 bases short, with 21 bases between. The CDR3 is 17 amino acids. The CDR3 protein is CASSLGVLAGARDEQYF. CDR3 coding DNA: TGTGCCAGCAGCTTAGGGGTCTTGGCGGGGGCGCGGGACGAGCAGTACTTC.

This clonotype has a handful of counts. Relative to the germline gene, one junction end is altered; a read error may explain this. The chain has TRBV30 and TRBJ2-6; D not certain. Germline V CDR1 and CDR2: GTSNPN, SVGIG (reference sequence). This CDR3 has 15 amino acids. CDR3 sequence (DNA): TGTGTCTGGAGTGCCAGCAACTGGGAGGCCAACGTCCTGACTTTC. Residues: CVWSASNWEANVLTF.

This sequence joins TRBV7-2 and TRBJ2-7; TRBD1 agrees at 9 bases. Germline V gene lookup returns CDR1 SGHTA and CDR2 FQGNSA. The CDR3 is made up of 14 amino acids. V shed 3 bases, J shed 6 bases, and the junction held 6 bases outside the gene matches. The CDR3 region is CTSSFTGQGREQYF. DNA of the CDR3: TGTACCAGCAGCTTTACGGGACAGGGTCGCGAGCAGTACTTC.

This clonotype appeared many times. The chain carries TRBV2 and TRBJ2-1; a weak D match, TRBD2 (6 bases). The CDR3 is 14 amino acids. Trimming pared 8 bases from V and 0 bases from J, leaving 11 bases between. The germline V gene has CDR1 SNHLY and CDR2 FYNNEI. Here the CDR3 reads CASREPDSYNEQFF. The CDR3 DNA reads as TGTGCCAGCCGGGAGCCGGACTCCTACAATGAGCAGTTCTTC.

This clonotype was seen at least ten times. CDR3 nucleotides: TGTGCCAGTAACTCAGCCCGAGGACCCAGCACAGATACGCAGTATTTT. Protein: CASNSARGPSTDTQYF. V and J are TRBV19 and TRBJ2-3, with unresolved D. This CDR3 is built from 16 residues. The germline V gene encodes CDR1 LNHDA and CDR2 SQIVND (reference sequence). Trimming took 7 bases from V and 0 from J, leaving 17 bases between them.

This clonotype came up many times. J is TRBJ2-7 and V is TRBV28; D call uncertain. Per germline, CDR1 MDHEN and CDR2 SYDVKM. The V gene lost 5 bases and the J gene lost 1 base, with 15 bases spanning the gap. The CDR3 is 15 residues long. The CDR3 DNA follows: TGTGCCAGCAGTACTCACTGGACCGCTTCCTACGAGCAGTACTTC. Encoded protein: CASSTHWTASYEQYF.

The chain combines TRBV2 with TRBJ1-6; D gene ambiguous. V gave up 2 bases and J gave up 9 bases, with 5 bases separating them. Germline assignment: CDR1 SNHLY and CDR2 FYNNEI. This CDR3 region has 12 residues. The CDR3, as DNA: TGTGCCAGCAGTGAACCTGTTTCACCCCTCCACTTT. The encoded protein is CASSEPVSPLHF. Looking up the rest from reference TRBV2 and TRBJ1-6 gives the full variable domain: EPEVTQTPSHQVTQMGQEVILRCVPISNHLYFYWYRQILGQKVEFLVSFYNNEISEKSEIFDDQFSVERPDGSNFTLKIRSTKLEDSAMYFCASSEPVSPLHFGNGTRLTVT.

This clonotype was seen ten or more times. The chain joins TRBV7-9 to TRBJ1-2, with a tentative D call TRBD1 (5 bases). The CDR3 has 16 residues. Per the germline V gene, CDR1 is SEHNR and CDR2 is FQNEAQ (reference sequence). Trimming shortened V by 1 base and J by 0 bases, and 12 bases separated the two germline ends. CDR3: CASSLVGAVANYGYTF. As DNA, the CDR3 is TGTGCCAGCAGCTTAGTAGGGGCGGTAGCTAACTATGGCTACACCTTC.

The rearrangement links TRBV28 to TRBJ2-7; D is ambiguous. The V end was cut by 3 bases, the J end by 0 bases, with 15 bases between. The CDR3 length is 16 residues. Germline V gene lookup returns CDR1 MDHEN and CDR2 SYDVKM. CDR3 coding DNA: TGTGCCAGCAGTTTCGCTACCGGTACACTCTCCTACGAGCAGTACTTC. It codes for CASSFATGTLSYEQYF.

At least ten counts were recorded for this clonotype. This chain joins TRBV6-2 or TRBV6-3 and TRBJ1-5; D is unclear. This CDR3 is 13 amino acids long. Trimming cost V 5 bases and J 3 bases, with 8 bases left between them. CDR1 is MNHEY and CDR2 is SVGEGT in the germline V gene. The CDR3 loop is CASSTTINQPQHF. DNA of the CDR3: TGTGCCAGCAGTACAACCATCAATCAGCCCCAGCATTTT.

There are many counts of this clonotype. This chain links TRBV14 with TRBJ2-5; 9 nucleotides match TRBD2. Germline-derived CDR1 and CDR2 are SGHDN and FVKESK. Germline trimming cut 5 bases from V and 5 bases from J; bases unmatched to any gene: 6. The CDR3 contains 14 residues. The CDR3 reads CASSAWTSEETQYF. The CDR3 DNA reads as TGTGCCAGCAGCGCTTGGACTAGCGAGGAGACCCAGTACTTC. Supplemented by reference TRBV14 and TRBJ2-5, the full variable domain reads EAGVTQFPSHSVIEKGQTVTLRCDPISGHDNLYWYRRVMGKEIKFLLHFVKESKQDESGMPNNRFLAERTGGTYSTLKVQPAELEDSGVYFCASSAWTSEETQYFGPGTRLLVL.

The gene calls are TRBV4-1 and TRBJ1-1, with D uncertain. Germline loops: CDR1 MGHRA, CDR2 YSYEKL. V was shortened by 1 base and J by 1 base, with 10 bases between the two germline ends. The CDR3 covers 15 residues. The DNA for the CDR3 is TGCGCCAGCAGCCAAGGGCTCAGACCGAACACTGAAGCTTTCTTT. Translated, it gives CASSQGLRPNTEAFF.

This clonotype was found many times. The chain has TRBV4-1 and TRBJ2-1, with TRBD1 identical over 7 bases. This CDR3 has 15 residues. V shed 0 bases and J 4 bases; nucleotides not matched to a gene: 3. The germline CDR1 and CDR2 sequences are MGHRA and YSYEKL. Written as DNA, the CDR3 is TGCGCCAGCAGCCAAGATGGGACAGATTACAATGAGCAGTTCTTC. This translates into CASSQDGTDYNEQFF.

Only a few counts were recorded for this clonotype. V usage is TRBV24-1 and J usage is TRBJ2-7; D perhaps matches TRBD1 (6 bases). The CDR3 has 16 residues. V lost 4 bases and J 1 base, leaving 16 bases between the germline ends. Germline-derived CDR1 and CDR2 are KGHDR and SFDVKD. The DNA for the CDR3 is TGTGCCACCAGTGACCATGCCGTGGACAGATCCTACGAGCAGTACTTC. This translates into CATSDHAVDRSYEQYF.

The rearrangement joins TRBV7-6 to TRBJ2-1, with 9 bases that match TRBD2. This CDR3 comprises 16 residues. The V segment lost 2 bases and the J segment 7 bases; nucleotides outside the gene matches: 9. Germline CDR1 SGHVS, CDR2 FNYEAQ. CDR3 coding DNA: TGTGCCAGCAGCTTAAATGGCGGGAGGGCCCTGAATGAGCAGTTCTTC. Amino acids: CASSLNGGRALNEQFF.

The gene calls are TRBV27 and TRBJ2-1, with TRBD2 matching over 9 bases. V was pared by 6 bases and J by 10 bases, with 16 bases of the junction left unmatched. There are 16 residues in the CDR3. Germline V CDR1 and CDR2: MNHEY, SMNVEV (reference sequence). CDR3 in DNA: TGTGCCAGCAGCCCTGCCCCCGGGACTAGCATACAGGAGCAGTTCTTC. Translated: CASSPAPGTSIQEQFF.

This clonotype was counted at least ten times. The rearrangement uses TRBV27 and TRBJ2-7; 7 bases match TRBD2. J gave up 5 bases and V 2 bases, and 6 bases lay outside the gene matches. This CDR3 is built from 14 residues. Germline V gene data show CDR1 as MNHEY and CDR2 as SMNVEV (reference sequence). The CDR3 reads CASSLGLGLDEQYF. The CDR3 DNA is TGTGCCAGCAGTTTAGGACTAGGGTTGGACGAGCAGTACTTC.

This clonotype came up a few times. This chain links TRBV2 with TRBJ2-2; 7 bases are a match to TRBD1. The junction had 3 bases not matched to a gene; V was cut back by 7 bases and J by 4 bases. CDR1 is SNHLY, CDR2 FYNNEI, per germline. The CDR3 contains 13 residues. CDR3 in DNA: TGTGCCAGCAAGGGACAGAGCACCGGGGAGCTGTTTTTT. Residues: CASKGQSTGELFF.

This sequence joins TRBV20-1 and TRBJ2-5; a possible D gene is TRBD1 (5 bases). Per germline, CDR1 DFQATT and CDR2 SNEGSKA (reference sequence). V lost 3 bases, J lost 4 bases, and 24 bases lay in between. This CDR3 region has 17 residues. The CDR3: CSASGSYLGAARETQYF. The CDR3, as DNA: TGCAGTGCTAGTGGTAGCTATCTTGGGGCTGCGCGAGAGACCCAGTACTTC.

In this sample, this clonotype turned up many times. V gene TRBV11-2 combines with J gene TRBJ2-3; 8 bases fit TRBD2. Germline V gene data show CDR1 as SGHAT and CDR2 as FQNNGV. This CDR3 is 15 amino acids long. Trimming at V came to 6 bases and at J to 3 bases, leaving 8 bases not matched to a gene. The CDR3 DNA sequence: TGTGCCAGCAGACAGACGGGACTAGGAACAGATACGCAGTATTTT. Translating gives CASRQTGLGTDTQYF.